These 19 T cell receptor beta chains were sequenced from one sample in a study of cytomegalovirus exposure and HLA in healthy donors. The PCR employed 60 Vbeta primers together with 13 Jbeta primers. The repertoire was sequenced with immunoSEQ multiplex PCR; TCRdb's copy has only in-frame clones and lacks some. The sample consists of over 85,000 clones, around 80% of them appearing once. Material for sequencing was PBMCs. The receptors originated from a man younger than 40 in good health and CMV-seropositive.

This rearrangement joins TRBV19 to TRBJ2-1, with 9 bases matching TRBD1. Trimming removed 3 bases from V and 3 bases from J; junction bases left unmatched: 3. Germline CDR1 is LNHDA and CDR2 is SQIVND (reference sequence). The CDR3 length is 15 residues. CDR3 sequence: CASSIEGQGYNEQFF. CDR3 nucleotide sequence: TGTGCCAGTAGTATCGAGGGACAGGGCTACAATGAGCAGTTCTTC.

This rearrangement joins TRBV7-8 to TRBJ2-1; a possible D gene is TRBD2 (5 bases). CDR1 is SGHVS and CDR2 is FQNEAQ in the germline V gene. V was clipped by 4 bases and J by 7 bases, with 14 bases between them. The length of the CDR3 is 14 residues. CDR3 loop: CASSSGKLGNEQFF. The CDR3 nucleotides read TGTGCCAGCAGCTCGGGAAAACTAGGGAATGAGCAGTTCTTC.

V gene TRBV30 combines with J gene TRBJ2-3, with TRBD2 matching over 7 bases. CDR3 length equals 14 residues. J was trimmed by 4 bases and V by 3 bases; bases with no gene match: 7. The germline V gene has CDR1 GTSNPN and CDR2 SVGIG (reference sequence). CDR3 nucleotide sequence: TGTGCCTGGAGGCTCGTCCGGGGGGCAGATACGCAGTATTTT. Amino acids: CAWRLVRGADTQYF.

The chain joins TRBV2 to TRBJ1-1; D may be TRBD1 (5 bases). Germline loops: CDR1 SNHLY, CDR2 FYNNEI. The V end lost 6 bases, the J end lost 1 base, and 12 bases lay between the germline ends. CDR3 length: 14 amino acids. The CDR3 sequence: CASSAYTGNTEAFF. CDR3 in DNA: TGTGCCAGCAGCGCTTACACAGGGAACACTGAAGCTTTCTTT.

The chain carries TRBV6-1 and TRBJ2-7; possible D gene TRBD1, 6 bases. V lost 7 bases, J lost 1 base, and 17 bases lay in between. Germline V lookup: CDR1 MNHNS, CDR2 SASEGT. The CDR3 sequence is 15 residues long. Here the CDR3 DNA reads TGTGCCAGCACCCCAACAGGGAGTGATTCCTACGAGCAGTACTTC. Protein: CASTPTGSDSYEQYF.

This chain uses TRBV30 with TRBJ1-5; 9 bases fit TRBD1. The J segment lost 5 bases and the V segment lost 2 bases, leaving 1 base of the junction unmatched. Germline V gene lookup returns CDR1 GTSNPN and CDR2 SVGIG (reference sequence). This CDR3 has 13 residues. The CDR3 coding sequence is TGTGCCTGGAGTAGACAGGGGGATCAGCCCCAGCATTTT. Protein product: CAWSRQGDQPQHF.

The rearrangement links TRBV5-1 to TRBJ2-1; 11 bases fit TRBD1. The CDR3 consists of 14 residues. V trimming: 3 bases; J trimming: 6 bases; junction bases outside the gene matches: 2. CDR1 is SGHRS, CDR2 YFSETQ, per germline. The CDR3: CASSWGQGGNEQFF. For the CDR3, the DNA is TGCGCCAGCAGCTGGGGACAGGGGGGCAATGAGCAGTTCTTC.

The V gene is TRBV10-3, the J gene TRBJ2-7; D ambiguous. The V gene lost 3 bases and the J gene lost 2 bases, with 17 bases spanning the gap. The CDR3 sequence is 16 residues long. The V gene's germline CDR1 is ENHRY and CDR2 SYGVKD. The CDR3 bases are TGTGCCATCAGTGATAGTGAGACCCTAGGTACCTACGAGCAGTACTTC. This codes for CAISDSETLGTYEQYF.

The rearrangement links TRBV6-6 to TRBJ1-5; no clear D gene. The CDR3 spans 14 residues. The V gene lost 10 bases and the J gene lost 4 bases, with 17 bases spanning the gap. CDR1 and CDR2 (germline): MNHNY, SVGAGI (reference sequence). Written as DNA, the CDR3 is TGTGCCACCAACTCGAGTATCAAGAATCAGCCCCAGCATTTT. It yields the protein CATNSSIKNQPQHF.

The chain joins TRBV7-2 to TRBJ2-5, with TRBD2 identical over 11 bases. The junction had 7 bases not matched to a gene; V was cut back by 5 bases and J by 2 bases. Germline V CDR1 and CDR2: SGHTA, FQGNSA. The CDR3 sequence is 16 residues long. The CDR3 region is CASSPPLAGGQETQYF. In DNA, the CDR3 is TGTGCCAGCAGCCCGCCGCTAGCGGGGGGACAAGAGACCCAGTACTTC.

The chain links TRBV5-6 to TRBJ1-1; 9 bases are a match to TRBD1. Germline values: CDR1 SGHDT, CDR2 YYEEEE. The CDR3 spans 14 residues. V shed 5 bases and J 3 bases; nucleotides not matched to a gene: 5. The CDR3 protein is CASRSQGAHTEAFF. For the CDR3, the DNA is TGTGCCAGCAGGTCACAGGGGGCACACACTGAAGCTTTCTTT. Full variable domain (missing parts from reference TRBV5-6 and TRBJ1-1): DAGVTQSPTHLIKTRGQQVTLRCSPKSGHDTVSWYQQALGQGPQFIFQYYEEEERQRGNFPDRFSGHQFPNYSSELNVNALLLGDSALYLCASRSQGAHTEAFFGQGTRLTVV.

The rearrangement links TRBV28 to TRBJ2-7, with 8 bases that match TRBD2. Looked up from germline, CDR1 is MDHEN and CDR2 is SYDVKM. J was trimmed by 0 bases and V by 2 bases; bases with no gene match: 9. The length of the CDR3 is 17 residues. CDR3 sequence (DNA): TGTGCCAGCAGTTTACGATGGACGGGGGGGGCCTCCTACGAGCAGTACTTC. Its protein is CASSLRWTGGASYEQYF.

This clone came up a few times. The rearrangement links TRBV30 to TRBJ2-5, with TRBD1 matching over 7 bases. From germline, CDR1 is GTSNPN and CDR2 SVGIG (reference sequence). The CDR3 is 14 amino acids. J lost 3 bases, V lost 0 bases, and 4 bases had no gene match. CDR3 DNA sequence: TGTGCCTGGAGTGTAACAGGGGCGGAAGAGACCCAGTACTTC. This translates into CAWSVTGAEETQYF.

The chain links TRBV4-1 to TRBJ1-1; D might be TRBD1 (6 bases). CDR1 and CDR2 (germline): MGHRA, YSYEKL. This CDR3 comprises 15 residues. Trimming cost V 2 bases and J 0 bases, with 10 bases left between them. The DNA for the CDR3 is TGCGCCAGCAGCCAAAGTGGGGGCATGAACACTGAAGCTTTCTTT. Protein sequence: CASSQSGGMNTEAFF.

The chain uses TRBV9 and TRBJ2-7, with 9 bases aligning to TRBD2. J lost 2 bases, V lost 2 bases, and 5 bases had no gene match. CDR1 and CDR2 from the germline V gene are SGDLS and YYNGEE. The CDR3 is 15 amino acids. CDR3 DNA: TGTGCCAGCAGCGTCAGCGGGGGGCCTGCCTACGAGCAGTACTTC. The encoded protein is CASSVSGGPAYEQYF. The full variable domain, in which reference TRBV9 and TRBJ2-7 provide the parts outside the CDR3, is DSGVTQTPKHLITATGQRVTLRCSPRSGDLSVYWYQQSLDQGLQFLIQYYNGEERAKGNILERFSAQQFPDLHSELNLSSLELGDSALYFCASSVSGGPAYEQYFGPGTRLTVT.

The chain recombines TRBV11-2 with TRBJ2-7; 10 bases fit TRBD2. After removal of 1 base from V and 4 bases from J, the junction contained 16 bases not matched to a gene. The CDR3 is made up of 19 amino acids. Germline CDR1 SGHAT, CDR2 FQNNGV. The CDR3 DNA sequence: TGTGCCAGCAGCTTAGCTCCTTCCGCAGAGCGGGGGGGCTGGTACGAGCAGTACTTC. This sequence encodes CASSLAPSAERGGWYEQYF.

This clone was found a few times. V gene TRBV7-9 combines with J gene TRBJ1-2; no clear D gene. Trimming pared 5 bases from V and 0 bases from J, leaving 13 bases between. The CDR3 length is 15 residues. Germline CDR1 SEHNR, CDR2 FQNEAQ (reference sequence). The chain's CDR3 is CASSQRMEANYGYTF. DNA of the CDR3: TGTGCCAGCAGCCAGCGGATGGAGGCTAACTATGGCTACACCTTC.

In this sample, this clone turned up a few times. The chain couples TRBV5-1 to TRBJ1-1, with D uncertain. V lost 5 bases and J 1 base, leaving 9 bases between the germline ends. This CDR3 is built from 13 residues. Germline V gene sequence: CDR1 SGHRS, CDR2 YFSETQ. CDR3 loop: CASRSPGNTEAFF. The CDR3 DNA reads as TGCGCCAGCAGAAGCCCGGGGAACACTGAAGCTTTCTTT.

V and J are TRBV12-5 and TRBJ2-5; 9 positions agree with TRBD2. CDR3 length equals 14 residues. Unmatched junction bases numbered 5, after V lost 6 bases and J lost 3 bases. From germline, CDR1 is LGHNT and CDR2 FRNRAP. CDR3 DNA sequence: TGTGCTAGTGGCCGGGGACTAGCAGAAGAGACCCAGTACTTC. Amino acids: CASGRGLAEETQYF.